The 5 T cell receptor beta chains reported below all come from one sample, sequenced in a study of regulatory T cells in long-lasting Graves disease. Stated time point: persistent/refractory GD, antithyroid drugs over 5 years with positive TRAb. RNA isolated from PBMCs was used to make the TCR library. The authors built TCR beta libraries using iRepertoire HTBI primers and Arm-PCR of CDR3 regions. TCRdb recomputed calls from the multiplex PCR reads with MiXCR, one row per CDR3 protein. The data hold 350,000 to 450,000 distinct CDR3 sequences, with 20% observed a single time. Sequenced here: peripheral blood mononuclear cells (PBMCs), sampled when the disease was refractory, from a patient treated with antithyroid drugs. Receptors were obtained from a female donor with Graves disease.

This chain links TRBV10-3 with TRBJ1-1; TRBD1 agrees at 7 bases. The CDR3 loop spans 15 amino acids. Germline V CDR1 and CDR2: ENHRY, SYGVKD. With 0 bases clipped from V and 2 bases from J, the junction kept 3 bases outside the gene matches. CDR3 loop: CAISESGTANTEAFF. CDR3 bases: TGTGCCATCAGTGAGTCGGGGACAGCAAACACTGAAGCTTTCTTT.

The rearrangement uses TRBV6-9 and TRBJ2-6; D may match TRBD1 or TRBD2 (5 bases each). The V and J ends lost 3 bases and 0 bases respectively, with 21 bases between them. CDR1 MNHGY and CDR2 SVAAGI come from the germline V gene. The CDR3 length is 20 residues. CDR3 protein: CASSYYQPGTEYSGANVLTF. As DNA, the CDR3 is TGTGCCAGCAGTTACTACCAACCCGGGACGGAATACTCTGGGGCCAACGTCCTGACTTTC.

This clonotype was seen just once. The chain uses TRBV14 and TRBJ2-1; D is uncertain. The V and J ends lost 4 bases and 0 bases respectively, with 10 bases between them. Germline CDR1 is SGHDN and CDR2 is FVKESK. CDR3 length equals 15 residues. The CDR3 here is CASSRDLGSYNEQFF. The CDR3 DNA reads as TGTGCCAGCAGCCGAGATCTTGGCTCCTACAATGAGCAGTTCTTC.

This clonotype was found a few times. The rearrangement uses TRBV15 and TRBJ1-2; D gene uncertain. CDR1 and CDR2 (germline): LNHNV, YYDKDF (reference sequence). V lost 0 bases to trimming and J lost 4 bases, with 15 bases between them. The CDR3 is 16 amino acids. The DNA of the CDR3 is TGTGCCACCAGCAGAGATTTAGTGGGGAAAAGCTATGGCTACACCTTC. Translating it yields CATSRDLVGKSYGYTF. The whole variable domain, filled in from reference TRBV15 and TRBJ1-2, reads DAMVIQNPRYQVTQFGKPVTLSCSQTLNHNVMYWYQQKSSQAPKLLFHYYDKDFNNEADTPDNFQSRRPNTSFCFLDIRSPGLGDTAMYLCATSRDLVGKSYGYTFGSGTRLTVV.

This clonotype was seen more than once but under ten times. CDR3 sequence: CASSQYLAGGPTGELFF. In DNA form, the CDR3 reads TGTGCCAGCAGCCAATACCTAGCGGGAGGGCCCACCGGGGAGCTGTTTTTT. This chain connects TRBV7-8 to TRBJ2-2; 12 nucleotides align to TRBD2. The CDR3 runs 17 residues. In germline, CDR1 is SGHVS, CDR2 FQNEAQ. Trimming at V came to 5 bases and at J to 4 bases, leaving 8 bases not matched to a gene. Full variable domain (outside the CDR3, taken from reference TRBV7-8 and TRBJ2-2): GAGVSQSPRYKVAKRGQDVALRCDPISGHVSLFWYQQALGQGPEFLTYFQNEAQLDKSGLPSDRFFAERPEGSVSTLKIQRTQQEDSAVYLCASSQYLAGGPTGELFFGEGSRLTVL.